This TCR beta chain was sequenced during a study of T-cell reconstitution after alpha-beta-depleted transplantation in children. General study points: Surviving recipient T cells and intrathymic progenitors accounted for some patients' high TCRbeta diversity at day 60. One year after transplant, T-cell counts and diversity came mostly from newly produced T cells. Several hundred expanded graft clones reportedly gave rise to the alpha-beta T cells present about two months after transplant.

Preparation of the TCRbeta library used unique molecular identifiers. TCRdb re-derived calls from the PCR reads in MiXCR, one entry per CDR3 protein. Of around 960,000 distinct CDR3 sequences detected, around 30% appear once; the ten largest clones hold over 25%. Turning to this clonotype: Its antigen is not known.

Trimming took off 8 bases at V and 2 bases at J, with 10 bases between the two ends. Germline loops: CDR1 MDHEN, CDR2 SYDVKM. This CDR3 contains 13 residues. The TCR sequence derives from a boy under three years old who had a stem cell transplant for SCID, so the T cells may come from the graft donor. This sequence joins TRBV28 and TRBJ1-5; D ambiguous. The sequencing here drew on PBMCs, mostly from graft donor cells, taken 360 days after TCRalphabeta/CD19-depleted stem cell transplant. The CDR3 here is CASLPSGNQPQHF. In nucleotides, the CDR3 is TGTGCCAGCTTACCTAGCGGCAATCAGCCCCAGCATTTT.